These 2 T cell receptor beta chains originate from one sample sequenced in a study of blood T cell repertoires in COVID-19. Some clones are missing from TCRdb's copy, which holds only in-frame ones; the method was immunoSEQ multiplex PCR. The sample has fewer than 400,000 clones, 92% seen once. Input material: PBMCs or T cells enriched from blood (not recorded which). Receptor source: a woman in her 30s who had recovered from COVID-19.

CDR3 nucleotides: TGTGCCAGTAGTCCCCCCCCCTCCGGGACTATCACAGATACGCAGTATTTT. It specifies CASSPPPSGTITDTQYF. The chain is built from TRBV19 and TRBJ2-3; 7 bases fit TRBD2. After removal of 5 bases from V and 2 bases from J, the junction contained 13 bases not matched to a gene. Germline V lookup: CDR1 LNHDA, CDR2 SQIVND (reference sequence). The CDR3 has 17 residues.

The chain combines TRBV12-3 or TRBV12-4 with TRBJ2-7, with unresolved D. Trimming took 6 bases from V and 1 from J, leaving 4 bases between them. This CDR3 region has 11 residues. CDR3 sequence: CASSVSYEQYF. The CDR3 DNA sequence: TGTGCCAGCAGCGTTTCCTACGAGCAGTACTTC.